This T cell receptor (beta chain) comes out of a study of esophageal squamous cell carcinoma under preoperative chemotherapy (dated by TCRdb to the late 2010s). About the full investigation: TCR repertoires were profiled in both peripheral blood T cells and tumor-infiltrating lymphocytes. In patients with esophageal squamous cell carcinoma, the study looked at what paclitaxel-nedaplatin chemotherapy did to T-cell receptor repertoires. Roughly 5 patients with primary esophageal squamous cell carcinoma were included in the cohort. Repertoires from samples obtained before paclitaxel-nedaplatin therapy were compared with repertoires from samples obtained after paclitaxel-nedaplatin therapy.

Compared with germline, V lacks 4 bases and J lacks 1 base; bases without a gene match: 8. As encoded in the germline V gene, CDR1 is MNHNS while CDR2 is SASEGT. From its cysteine to its phenylalanine, the CDR3 spans 16 amino acids. The only DNA kept is the CDR3, 48 bases in frame from the first base. The library was generated by PCR. The instrument given in TCRdb is HiSeq X Ten. TCR repertoires were characterized by high-throughput sequencing. TCRdb redid the processing of the public reads, applying fastp at Q25 and MiXCR, and retained in-frame beta chains. Identical CDR3 protein sequences are pooled into one entry, listed with their most common genes and DNA. The sample data list roughly 30,000 distinct CDR3 sequences, and around half of these were observed just once. The top ten hold approximately 25% of the sample. The sample's time point label is to be understood as: after preoperative PTX-NDP chemotherapy. Paclitaxel-nedaplatin was administered to patients as preoperative chemotherapy before surgery.

General findings and caveats noted by the study authors: Post-treatment tumor-infiltrating lymphocytes appeared to be derived in part from peripheral T cells migrating into the tumor, rather than solely from local clonal changes. After chemotherapy, peripheral T cells showed a significant rise in TCR diversity, whereas tumor-infiltrating lymphocytes did not. The cohort was small, with only a handful of patients with esophageal squamous cell carcinoma analyzed. Paclitaxel-nedaplatin therapy induced immediate and substantial clonotype frequency changes, with contraction more likely among abundant clones than amplification.

This clonotype was detected many times. Its target antigen remains unknown. No clone much larger than this one lies a single base away; base qualities are absent. This chain joins TRBV6-1 to TRBJ2-3; 7 bases in the junction line up with TRBD2. The sample was collected from a patient given preoperative chemotherapy. The receptor was derived from a human donor with esophageal squamous cell carcinoma. The donor label of this sample is uncertain. The nucleotide sequence reads as follows: TGTGCCAGCAGTGCCAGTATAGCGGGTGGCACAGATACGCAGTATTTT. Its coded protein is CASSASIAGGTDTQYF.